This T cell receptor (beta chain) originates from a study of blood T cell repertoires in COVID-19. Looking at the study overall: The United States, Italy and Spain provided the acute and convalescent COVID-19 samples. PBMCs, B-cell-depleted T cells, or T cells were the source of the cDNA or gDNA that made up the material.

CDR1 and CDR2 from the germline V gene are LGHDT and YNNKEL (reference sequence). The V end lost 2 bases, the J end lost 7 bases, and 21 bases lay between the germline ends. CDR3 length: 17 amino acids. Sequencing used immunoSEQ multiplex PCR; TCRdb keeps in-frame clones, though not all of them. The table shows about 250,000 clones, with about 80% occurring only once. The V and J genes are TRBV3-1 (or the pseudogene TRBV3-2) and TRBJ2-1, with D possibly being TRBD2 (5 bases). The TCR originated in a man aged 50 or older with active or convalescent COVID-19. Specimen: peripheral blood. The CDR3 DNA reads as TGTGCCAGCAGCCAAAAGATCCTAGCATTGGGTACTAATGAGCAGTTCTTC. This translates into CASSQKILALGTNEQFF.